This T cell receptor beta chain was captured by sequencing in a study of PD-L1 blockade in urothelial cancer. Whole-study context: Patients arrived having already received 0 to 3 prior chemotherapy regimens.

V was shortened by 2 bases and J by 3 bases, with 8 bases between the two germline ends. The germline gives CDR1 GTSNPN, CDR2 SVGIG (reference sequence). There are 12 residues in the CDR3. Noted time point: pretreatment peripheral blood. Assay used: immunoSEQ multiplex PCR; TCRdb lists only in-frame clones, some missing. The sample gives roughly 67,000 clones, approximately 86% of which show up once; under 15% is in the top ten. Here the sequenced sample was PBMCs, taken around atezolizumab (anti-PD-L1) treatment. The chain has TRBV30 and TRBJ2-7; possible D gene TRBD2, 5 bases. This TCR was recovered from a man aged 55-75 years with urothelial cancer. CDR3 amino acids: CAWSPGDYEQYF. The CDR3 DNA reads TGTGCCTGGAGTCCCGGGGACTACGAGCAGTACTTC.